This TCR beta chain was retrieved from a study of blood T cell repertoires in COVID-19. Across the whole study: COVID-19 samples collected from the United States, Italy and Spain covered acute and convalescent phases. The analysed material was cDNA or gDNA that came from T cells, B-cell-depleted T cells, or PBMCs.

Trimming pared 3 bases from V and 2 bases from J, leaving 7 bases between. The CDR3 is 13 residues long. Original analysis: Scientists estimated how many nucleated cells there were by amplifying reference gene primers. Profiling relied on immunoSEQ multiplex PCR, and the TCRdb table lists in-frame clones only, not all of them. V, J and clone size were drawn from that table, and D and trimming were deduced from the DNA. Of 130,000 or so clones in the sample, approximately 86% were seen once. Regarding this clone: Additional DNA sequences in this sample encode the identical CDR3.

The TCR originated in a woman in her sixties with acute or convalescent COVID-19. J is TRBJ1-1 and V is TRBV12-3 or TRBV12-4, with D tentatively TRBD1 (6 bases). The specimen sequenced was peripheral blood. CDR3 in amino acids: CASSFGGNTEAFF. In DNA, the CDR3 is TGTGCCAGCAGTTTTGGGGGCAACACTGAAGCTTTCTTT.